This T cell receptor (beta chain) was obtained from a study of shared clonotypes between healthy human individuals. Study findings and constraints: There were few donors, and this limited the genetic and exposure-history diversity represented.

Terminally differentiated effector memory CD45RA+ cells were excluded by CCR7 positive selection of CD45RO-negative cells. None of the donors, who were healthy HIV-negative adults, had recently had acute infections or vaccinations. Assay execution took place at the deep level. Generated by immunoSEQ multiplex PCR, the TCRdb table keeps only in-frame clones and is missing some. The sample yields under 2,000,000 clones, less than 95% seen once. Worth noting for this clone: Antigen unknown.

The receptor was isolated from a young man in good health. Sequenced sample: naive CD8+ T cells sorted from blood.

The CDR3 sequence: CASTAKDNPWADTQYF. CDR3 DNA sequence: TGTGCCAGCACCGCAAAGGATAATCCTTGGGCAGATACGCAGTATTTT. The V and J genes are TRBV21-1 and TRBJ2-3. TRBV21-1 has pseudogene status. The CDR3 sequence is 16 residues long.